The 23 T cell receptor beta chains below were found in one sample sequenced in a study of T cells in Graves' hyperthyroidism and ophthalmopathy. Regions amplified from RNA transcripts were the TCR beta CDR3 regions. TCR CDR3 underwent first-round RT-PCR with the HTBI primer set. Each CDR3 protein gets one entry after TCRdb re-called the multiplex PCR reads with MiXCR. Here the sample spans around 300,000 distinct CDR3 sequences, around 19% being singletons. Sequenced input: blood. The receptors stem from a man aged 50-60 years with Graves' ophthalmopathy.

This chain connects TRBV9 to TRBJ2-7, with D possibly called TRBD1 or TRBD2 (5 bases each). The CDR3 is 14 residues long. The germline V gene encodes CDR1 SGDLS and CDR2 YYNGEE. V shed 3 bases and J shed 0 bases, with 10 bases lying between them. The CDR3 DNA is TGTGCCAGCAGCGGAGGGGACCACTCCTACGAGCAGTACTTC. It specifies CASSGGDHSYEQYF.

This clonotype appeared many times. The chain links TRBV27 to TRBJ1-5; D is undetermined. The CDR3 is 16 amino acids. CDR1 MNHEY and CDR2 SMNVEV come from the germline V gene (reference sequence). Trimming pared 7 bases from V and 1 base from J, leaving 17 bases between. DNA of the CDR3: TGTGCCAGCACTTCCCCTCGACACTCCAGCAATCAGCCCCAGCATTTT. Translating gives CASTSPRHSSNQPQHF.

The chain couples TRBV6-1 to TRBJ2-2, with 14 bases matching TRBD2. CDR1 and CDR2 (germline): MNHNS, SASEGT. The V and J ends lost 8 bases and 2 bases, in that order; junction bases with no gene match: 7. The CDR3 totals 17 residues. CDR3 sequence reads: CASGRGLAGGNTGELFF. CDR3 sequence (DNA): TGTGCCAGCGGTCGTGGACTAGCGGGAGGAAACACCGGGGAGCTGTTTTTT.

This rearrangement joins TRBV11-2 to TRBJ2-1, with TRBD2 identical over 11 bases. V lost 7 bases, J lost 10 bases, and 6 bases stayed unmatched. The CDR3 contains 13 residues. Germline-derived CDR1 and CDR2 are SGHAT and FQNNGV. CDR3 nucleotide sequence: TGTGCCAGCAAACTAGCGGGAGCGAGGGAGCAGTTCTTC. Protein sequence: CASKLAGAREQFF.

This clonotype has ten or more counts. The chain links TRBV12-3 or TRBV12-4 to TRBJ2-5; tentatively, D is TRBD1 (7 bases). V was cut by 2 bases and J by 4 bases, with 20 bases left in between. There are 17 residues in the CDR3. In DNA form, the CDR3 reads TGTGCCAGCAGTTTAAGTCGTGGGAGACAGGGAGGAGAGACCCAGTACTTC. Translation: CASSLSRGRQGGETQYF.

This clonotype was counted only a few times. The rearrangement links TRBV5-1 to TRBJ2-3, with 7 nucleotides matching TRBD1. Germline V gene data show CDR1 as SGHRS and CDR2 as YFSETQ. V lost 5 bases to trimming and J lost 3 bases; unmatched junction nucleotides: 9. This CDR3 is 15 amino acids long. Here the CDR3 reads CASRTRQGGTDTQYF. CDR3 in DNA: TGCGCCAGCAGGACGCGACAGGGTGGGACAGATACGCAGTATTTT.

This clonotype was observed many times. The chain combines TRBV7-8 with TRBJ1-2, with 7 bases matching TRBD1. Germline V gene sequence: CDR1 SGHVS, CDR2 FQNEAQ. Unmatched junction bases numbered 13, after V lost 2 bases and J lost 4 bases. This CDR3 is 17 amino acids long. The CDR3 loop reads CASSLRGVTGLSYGYTF. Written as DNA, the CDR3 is TGTGCCAGCAGCTTACGGGGGGTGACAGGGTTGTCCTATGGCTACACCTTC.

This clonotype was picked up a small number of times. DNA of the CDR3: TGTGCCAGCAGCTTGGTGGGGGGTGGTTCACCCCTCCACTTT. Its protein product is CASSLVGGGSPLHF. V gene TRBV5-6 combines with J gene TRBJ1-6; D may be TRBD1 (5 bases). Trimming pared 0 bases from V and 9 bases from J, leaving 10 bases between. Looked up from germline, CDR1 is SGHDT and CDR2 is YYEEEE. CDR3 length equals 14 residues.

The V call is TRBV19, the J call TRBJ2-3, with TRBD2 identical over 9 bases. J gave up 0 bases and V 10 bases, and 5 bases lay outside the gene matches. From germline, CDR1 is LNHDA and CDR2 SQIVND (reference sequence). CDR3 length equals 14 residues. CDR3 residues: CATSTSGSTDTQYF. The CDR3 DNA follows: TGTGCCACCTCGACTAGCGGAAGCACAGATACGCAGTATTTT.

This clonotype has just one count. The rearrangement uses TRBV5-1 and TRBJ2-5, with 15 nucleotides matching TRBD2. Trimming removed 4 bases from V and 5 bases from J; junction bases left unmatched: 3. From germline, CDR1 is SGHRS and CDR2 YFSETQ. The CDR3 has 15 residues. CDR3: CASSIGTSGRETQYF. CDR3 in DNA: TGCGCCAGCAGCATTGGGACTAGCGGGAGGGAGACCCAGTACTTC.

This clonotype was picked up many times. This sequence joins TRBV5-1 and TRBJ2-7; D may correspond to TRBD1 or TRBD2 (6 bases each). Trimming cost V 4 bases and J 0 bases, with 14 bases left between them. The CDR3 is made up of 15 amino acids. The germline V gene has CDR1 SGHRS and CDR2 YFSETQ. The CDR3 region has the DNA TGCGCCAGCAGCCCCCTCGAGGGGGGCTCCTACGAGCAGTACTTC. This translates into CASSPLEGGSYEQYF.

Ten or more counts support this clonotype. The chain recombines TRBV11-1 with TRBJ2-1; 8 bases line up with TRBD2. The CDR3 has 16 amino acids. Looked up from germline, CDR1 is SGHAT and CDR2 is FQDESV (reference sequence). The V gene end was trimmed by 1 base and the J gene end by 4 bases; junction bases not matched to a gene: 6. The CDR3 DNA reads TGTGCCAGCAGCTTAGGGCTTAGCGGGGTATACAATGAGCAGTTCTTC. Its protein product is CASSLGLSGVYNEQFF.

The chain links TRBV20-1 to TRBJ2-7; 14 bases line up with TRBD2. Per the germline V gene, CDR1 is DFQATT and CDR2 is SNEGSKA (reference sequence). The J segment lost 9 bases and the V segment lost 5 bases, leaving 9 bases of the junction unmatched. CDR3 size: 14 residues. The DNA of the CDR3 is TGCAGTGCTGGCCCCGGGACTAGCGGGAGTTTGCAGTACTTC. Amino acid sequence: CSAGPGTSGSLQYF.

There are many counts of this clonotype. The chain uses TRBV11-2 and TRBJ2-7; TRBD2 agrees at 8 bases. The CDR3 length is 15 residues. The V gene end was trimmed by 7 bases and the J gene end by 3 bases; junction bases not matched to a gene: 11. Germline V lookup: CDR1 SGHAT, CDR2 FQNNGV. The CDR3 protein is CASTDQEREYYEQYF. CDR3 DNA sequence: TGTGCCAGCACCGACCAGGAGCGGGAGTACTACGAGCAGTACTTC.

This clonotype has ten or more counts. The CDR3 protein is CASREGGGGETQYF. CDR3 DNA sequence: TGCGCCAGCAGGGAAGGAGGGGGAGGAGAGACCCAGTACTTC. The V call is TRBV5-1, the J call TRBJ2-5; D assignment may be TRBD1 or TRBD2 (6 bases each). Germline CDR1 SGHRS, CDR2 YFSETQ. There are 14 residues in the CDR3. Deletions cut 5 bases from V and 4 bases from J, with 15 bases between.

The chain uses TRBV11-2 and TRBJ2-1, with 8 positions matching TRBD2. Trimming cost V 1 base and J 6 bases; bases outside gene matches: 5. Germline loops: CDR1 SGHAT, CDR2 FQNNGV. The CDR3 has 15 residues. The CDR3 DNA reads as TGTGCCAGCAGCTTAGTGGGCGGGAGGCCCAATGAGCAGTTCTTC. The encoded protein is CASSLVGGRPNEQFF.

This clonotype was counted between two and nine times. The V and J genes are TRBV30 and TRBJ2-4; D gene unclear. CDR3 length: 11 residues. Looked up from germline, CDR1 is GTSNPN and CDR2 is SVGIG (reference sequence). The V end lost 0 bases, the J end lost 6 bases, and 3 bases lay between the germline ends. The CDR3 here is CAWSVRNIQYF. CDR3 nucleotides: TGTGCCTGGAGTGTACGAAACATTCAGTACTTC. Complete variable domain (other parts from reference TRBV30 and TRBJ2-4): SQTIHQWPATLVQPVGSPLSLECTVEGTSNPNLYWYRQAAGRGLQLLFYSVGIGQISSEVPQNLSASRPQDRQFILSSKKLLLSDSGFYLCAWSVRNIQYFGAGTRLSVL.

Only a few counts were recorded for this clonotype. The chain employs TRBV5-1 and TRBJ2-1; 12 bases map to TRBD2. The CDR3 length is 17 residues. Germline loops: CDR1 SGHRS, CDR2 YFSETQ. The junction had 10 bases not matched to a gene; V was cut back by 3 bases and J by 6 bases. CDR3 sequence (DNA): TGCGCCAGCAGCTGGGGACTAGCGGGCCCTCCTGGCAATGAGCAGTTCTTC. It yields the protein CASSWGLAGPPGNEQFF.

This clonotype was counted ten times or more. CDR3 bases: TGTGCCAGCAGCGTCGACTACCACGGGAGCGATGAGCAGTTCTTC. Translation: CASSVDYHGSDEQFF. The chain employs TRBV7-2 and TRBJ2-1, with D tentatively TRBD2 (6 bases). The CDR3 loop spans 15 amino acids. Germline CDR1 is SGHTA and CDR2 is FQGNSA. The germline V and J ends were trimmed by 5 bases and 8 bases, with 19 bases remaining between them.

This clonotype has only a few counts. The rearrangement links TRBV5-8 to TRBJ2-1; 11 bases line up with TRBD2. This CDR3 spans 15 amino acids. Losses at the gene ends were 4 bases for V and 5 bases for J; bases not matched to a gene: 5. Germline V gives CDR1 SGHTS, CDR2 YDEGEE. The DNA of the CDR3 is TGTGCCAGCAGCCTTGTAGCGGGAGGGAACAATGAGCAGTTCTTC. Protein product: CASSLVAGGNNEQFF.

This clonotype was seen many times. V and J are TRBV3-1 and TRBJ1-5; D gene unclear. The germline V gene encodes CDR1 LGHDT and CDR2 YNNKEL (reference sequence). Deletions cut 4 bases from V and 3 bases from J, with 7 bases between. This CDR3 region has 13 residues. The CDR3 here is CASSPRDNQPQHF. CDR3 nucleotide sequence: TGTGCCAGCAGCCCCCGGGACAATCAGCCCCAGCATTTT.

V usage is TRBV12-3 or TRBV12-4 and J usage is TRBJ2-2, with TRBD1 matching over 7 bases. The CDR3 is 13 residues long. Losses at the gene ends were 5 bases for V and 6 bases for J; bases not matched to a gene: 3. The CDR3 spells CASSIQGAGELFF. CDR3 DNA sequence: TGTGCCAGCAGTATTCAGGGGGCCGGGGAGCTGTTTTTT.

The CDR3, as DNA: TGCGCCACCCACAGGGAAATAGGAGAGACCCAGTACTTC. Residues: CATHREIGETQYF. The rearrangement uses TRBV5-1 and TRBJ2-5, with a tentative D call TRBD1 (6 bases). Germline V gene data show CDR1 as SGHRS and CDR2 as YFSETQ. Deletions cut 9 bases from V and 4 bases from J, with 16 bases between. The length of the CDR3 is 13 residues.